Following are 27 T cell receptor beta chains from one sample sequenced in a study of blood T cell repertoires in COVID-19. Only in-frame clones appear in the TCRdb table, and some are missing; sequencing was by immunoSEQ multiplex PCR. Of over 400,000 clones in the sample, about 89% were seen once. Specimen: peripheral blood. The receptor source for this set is a woman in her forties or fifties with COVID-19, enrolled during active disease.

J is TRBJ2-5 and V is TRBV24-1; D call uncertain. This CDR3 has 16 residues. With 3 bases removed from V and 1 base from J, the gap between germline ends came to 14 bases. Per the germline V gene, CDR1 is KGHDR and CDR2 is SFDVKD. The CDR3 reads CATSDPVHVSQETQYF. The DNA for the CDR3 is TGTGCCACCAGTGATCCCGTACACGTTTCCCAAGAGACCCAGTACTTC.

V gene TRBV30 combines with J gene TRBJ1-6; D unresolved. V was shortened by 2 bases and J by 7 bases, with 3 bases between the two germline ends. This CDR3 is 11 amino acids long. CDR1 is GTSNPN, CDR2 SVGIG, per germline (reference sequence). The CDR3 spells CAWSLNSPLHF. The CDR3, as DNA: TGTGCCTGGAGTTTAAATTCACCCCTCCACTTT. Combining the CDR3 with reference TRBV30 and TRBJ1-6 gives the whole variable domain SQTIHQWPATLVQPVGSPLSLECTVEGTSNPNLYWYRQAAGRGLQLLFYSVGIGQISSEVPQNLSASRPQDRQFILSSKKLLLSDSGFYLCAWSLNSPLHFGNGTRLTVT.

The chain carries TRBV3-1 (or the pseudogene TRBV3-2) and TRBJ1-2; unclear D gene. The CDR3 spans 12 residues. CDR1 and CDR2 (germline): LGHDT, YNNKEL (reference sequence). V was cut by 0 bases and J by 6 bases, with 5 bases left in between. The CDR3: CASSQDADGYTF. CDR3 nucleotide sequence: TGTGCCAGCAGCCAAGATGCAGATGGCTACACCTTC.

J is TRBJ1-2 and V is TRBV6-5; 9 nucleotides agree with TRBD1. V lost 8 bases, J lost 7 bases, and 14 bases stayed unmatched. This CDR3 has 15 amino acids. The germline V gene has CDR1 MNHEY and CDR2 SVGAGI. CDR3 loop: CASLLRRDRVTGYTF. The CDR3 DNA reads TGTGCCAGCCTACTTCGCCGGGACAGGGTTACTGGCTACACCTTC.

The J gene is TRBJ2-7, the V gene TRBV21-1; the table's D call, TRBD2, was not checked against the DNA. TRBV21-1 is flagged as a pseudogene. This CDR3 spans 13 amino acids. CDR3 amino acids: CASNSGISYEQYF. CDR3 DNA sequence: TGTGCCAGTAATAGCGGTATATCCTACGAGCAGTACTTC.

The chain carries TRBV4-1 and TRBJ2-3; the D gene is possibly TRBD1 (6 bases). CDR1 is MGHRA and CDR2 is YSYEKL in the germline V gene. The CDR3 totals 16 residues. Trimming removed 4 bases at V and 3 bases at J, with 17 bases between. The CDR3 region has the DNA TGCGCCAGCAGCCGTCCAGGCAGGGGCTGGACAGATACGCAGTATTTT. Its translation is CASSRPGRGWTDTQYF.

V gene TRBV9 combines with J gene TRBJ2-7; a weak D match, TRBD1 (5 bases). The germline V gene has CDR1 SGDLS and CDR2 YYNGEE. V was cut by 0 bases and J by 3 bases, with 13 bases left in between. The CDR3 runs 15 residues. Here the CDR3 DNA reads TGTGCCAGCAGCGTAGGGTCCGGTAGGGGCTACGAGCAGTACTTC. Translated: CASSVGSGRGYEQYF.

The chain links TRBV2 to TRBJ2-7; the D gene is possibly TRBD1 (5 bases). Trimming stripped 3 bases from V and 1 base from J, with 13 bases between. Germline V lookup: CDR1 SNHLY, CDR2 FYNNEI. The CDR3 is 15 amino acids. CDR3 coding DNA: TGTGCCAGCAGTGAGTTTAGGGGCGTATCCTACGAGCAGTACTTC. Translation: CASSEFRGVSYEQYF.

The chain has TRBV6-1 and TRBJ1-5; D gene uncertain. The V gene lost 2 bases and the J gene lost 7 bases, with 15 bases spanning the gap. CDR1 MNHNS and CDR2 SASEGT come from the germline V gene. The CDR3 runs 15 residues. This CDR3 is CASSELRRRDQPQHF. The CDR3 DNA sequence: TGTGCCAGCAGTGAACTGCGCAGGCGAGACCAGCCCCAGCATTTT.

The chain links TRBV5-5 to TRBJ2-1; perhaps TRBD2 as D (6 bases). The V and J ends lost 1 base and 9 bases respectively, with 8 bases between them. Germline V gene lookup returns CDR1 SGHKS and CDR2 YYEKEE (reference sequence). The CDR3 consists of 12 residues. DNA of the CDR3: TGTGCCAGCAGCTTGCGGGGGTCTGAGCAGTTCTTC. As protein: CASSLRGSEQFF.

V gene TRBV6-6 combines with J gene TRBJ1-5, with a tentative D call TRBD1 (5 bases). This CDR3 is built from 11 residues. V gave up 6 bases and J gave up 11 bases, with 11 bases separating them. The V gene's germline CDR1 is MNHNY and CDR2 SVGAGI (reference sequence). CDR3 sequence reads: CASREGTAQHF. For the CDR3, the DNA is TGTGCCAGCAGGGAGGGGACTGCCCAGCATTTT.

The J gene is TRBJ1-5, the V gene TRBV6-5, with D maybe TRBD1 (5 bases). CDR1 and CDR2 from the germline V gene are MNHEY and SVGAGI. V was cut by 2 bases and J by 0 bases, with 8 bases left in between. There are 15 residues in the CDR3. DNA of the CDR3: TGTGCCAGCAGTTACACGGGGGATAGCAATCAGCCCCAGCATTTT. It yields the protein CASSYTGDSNQPQHF.

CDR3 sequence (DNA): TGTGCCACCCGTCAATGGACGGCGGGACGTGAAAAACTGTTTTTT. Translated: CATRQWTAGREKLFF. V and J are TRBV6-5 and TRBJ1-4; D is possibly TRBD1 (5 bases). The CDR3 loop spans 15 amino acids. Germline V gene lookup returns CDR1 MNHEY and CDR2 SVGAGI. Trimming pared 10 bases from V and 7 bases from J, leaving 22 bases between.

The chain combines TRBV19 with TRBJ2-3, with 10 positions matching TRBD2. The V gene end was trimmed by 4 bases and the J gene end by 2 bases; junction bases not matched to a gene: 6. This CDR3 region has 16 residues. Germline lookup yields CDR1 LNHDA and CDR2 SQIVND (reference sequence). DNA for the CDR3: TGTGCCAGTAGTAGGGTTAGCGGGGGGACCACAGATACGCAGTATTTT. Protein: CASSRVSGGTTDTQYF. The whole variable domain, filled in from reference TRBV19 and TRBJ2-3, reads DGGITQSPKYLFRKEGQNVTLSCEQNLNHDAMYWYRQDPGQGLRLIYYSQIVNDFQKGDIAEGYSVSREKKESFPLTVTSAQKNPTAFYLCASSRVSGGTTDTQYFGPGTRLTVL.

CDR3 sequence reads: CAIETGFGNNEQFF. For the CDR3, the DNA is TGTGCCATCGAGACAGGGTTCGGGAACAATGAGCAGTTCTTC. This chain uses TRBV10-3 with TRBJ2-1; 7 bases fit TRBD1. Looked up from germline, CDR1 is ENHRY and CDR2 is SYGVKD. The V and J ends lost 8 bases and 5 bases, in that order; junction bases with no gene match: 9. This CDR3 contains 14 residues.

This chain links TRBV9 with TRBJ1-1; D gene ambiguous. This CDR3 spans 15 amino acids. V was cut by 0 bases and J by 3 bases, with 12 bases left in between. Per germline, CDR1 SGDLS and CDR2 YYNGEE. The CDR3 DNA sequence: TGTGCCAGCAGCGTAGATGGCACCTCATACACTGAAGCTTTCTTT. Translating gives CASSVDGTSYTEAFF.

The V call is TRBV28, the J call TRBJ1-5; 8 bases are shared with TRBD1. The CDR3 spans 15 residues. Germline values: CDR1 MDHEN, CDR2 SYDVKM. Trimming at V came to 6 bases and at J to 6 bases, leaving 10 bases not matched to a gene. The CDR3 here is CASSSDRGGGQPQHF. CDR3 nucleotide sequence: TGTGCCAGCAGCTCCGACAGGGGAGGAGGTCAGCCCCAGCATTTT.

The J gene is TRBJ1-2, the V gene TRBV4-1; 7 bases agree with TRBD1. V was clipped by 3 bases and J by 5 bases; unmatched bases: 15. Germline assignment: CDR1 MGHRA and CDR2 YSYEKL. This CDR3 contains 17 residues. The CDR3: CASSHGGTHRGQYGYTF. The CDR3 DNA sequence: TGCGCCAGCAGCCACGGGGGTACTCACAGGGGCCAATATGGCTACACCTTC.

The rearrangement joins TRBV28 to TRBJ1-4; D might be TRBD1 (6 bases). V lost 4 bases to trimming and J lost 0 bases, with 9 bases between them. The CDR3 is 15 residues long. CDR1 MDHEN and CDR2 SYDVKM come from the germline V gene. CDR3 sequence (DNA): TGTGCCAGCAGTTCCACAGGGACAACTAATGAAAAACTGTTTTTT. It specifies CASSSTGTTNEKLFF.

This chain joins TRBV5-1 and TRBJ1-5; no clear D. V shed 5 bases and J shed 5 bases, with 17 bases lying between them. Germline values: CDR1 SGHRS, CDR2 YFSETQ. This CDR3 spans 15 amino acids. The CDR3 loop reads CASSLGGGLDQPQHF. The CDR3 DNA reads TGCGCCAGCAGTCTTGGTGGCGGGCTGGATCAGCCCCAGCATTTT.

Only a few counts were recorded for this clone. The chain joins TRBV9 to TRBJ2-7; 7 positions agree with TRBD1. J was trimmed by 6 bases and V by 0 bases; bases with no gene match: 6. The CDR3 extends over 14 amino acids. CDR1 SGDLS and CDR2 YYNGEE come from the germline V gene. CDR3 region: CASSVGDRPSEQYF. CDR3 nucleotides: TGTGCCAGCAGCGTAGGGGACAGACCCAGCGAGCAGTACTTC.

The J gene is TRBJ2-7, the V gene TRBV29-1, with 7 bases that match TRBD2. Unmatched junction bases numbered 9, after V lost 7 bases and J lost 0 bases. Germline CDR1 SQVTM, CDR2 ANQGSEA. The CDR3 covers 14 residues. The CDR3 is CSARRGEGSYEQYF. The DNA of the CDR3 is TGCAGCGCCCGACGGGGGGAGGGCTCCTACGAGCAGTACTTC.

The chain links TRBV6-2 or TRBV6-3 to TRBJ1-2; 7 positions match TRBD1. J gave up 2 bases and V 0 bases, and 6 bases lay outside the gene matches. Per the germline V gene, CDR1 is MNHEY and CDR2 is SVGEGT. This CDR3 has 16 residues. CDR3 nucleotide sequence: TGTGCCAGCAGTTACTCTACAGGGGAATACAACTATGGCTACACCTTC. Translating it yields CASSYSTGEYNYGYTF.

CDR3 in amino acids: CATRTGGRAGYTF. DNA for the CDR3: TGTGCCACCAGGACCGGGGGGAGGGCTGGCTACACCTTC. The chain joins TRBV24-1 to TRBJ1-2, with D perhaps matching TRBD1 (5 bases). The CDR3 is 13 residues long. V was trimmed by 7 bases and J by 7 bases, leaving 15 bases between them. From germline, CDR1 is KGHDR and CDR2 SFDVKD.

The gene calls are TRBV9 and TRBJ2-5; no reliable D call. V shed 3 bases and J shed 0 bases, with 6 bases lying between them. The CDR3 spans 13 residues. Per the germline V gene, CDR1 is SGDLS and CDR2 is YYNGEE. Written as DNA, the CDR3 is TGTGCCAGCAGCGCCTCGTACCAAGAGACCCAGTACTTC. Its translation: CASSASYQETQYF.

This chain connects TRBV5-1 to TRBJ1-3; D gene unclear. Germline CDR1 SGHRS, CDR2 YFSETQ. This CDR3 is built from 17 residues. Deletions cut 0 bases from V and 0 bases from J, with 13 bases between. CDR3: CASSLEGAWSSGNTIYF. Written as DNA, the CDR3 is TGCGCCAGCAGCTTGGAGGGAGCTTGGAGCTCTGGAAACACCATATATTTT.

CDR3 DNA: TGCGCCAGCGTTCGGCAGGGTAGGGAAAAACTGTTTTTT. Protein product: CASVRQGREKLFF. This chain connects TRBV23-1 to TRBJ1-4; D may be TRBD1 (5 bases). TRBV23-1 carries the ORF label, with uncertain function. This CDR3 region has 13 residues. V gave up 8 bases and J gave up 8 bases, with 15 bases separating them.